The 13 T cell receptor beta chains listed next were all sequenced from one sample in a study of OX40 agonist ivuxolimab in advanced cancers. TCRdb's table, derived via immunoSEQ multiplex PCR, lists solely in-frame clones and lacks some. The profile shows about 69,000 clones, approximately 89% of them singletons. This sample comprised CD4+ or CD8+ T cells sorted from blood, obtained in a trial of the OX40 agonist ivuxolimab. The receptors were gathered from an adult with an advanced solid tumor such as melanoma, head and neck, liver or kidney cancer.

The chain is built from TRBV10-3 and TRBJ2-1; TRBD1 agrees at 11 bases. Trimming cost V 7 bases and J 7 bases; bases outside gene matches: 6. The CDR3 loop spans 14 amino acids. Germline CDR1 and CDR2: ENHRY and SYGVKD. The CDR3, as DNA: TGTGCCATCACCTCGGGACAGGGGGTTAATGAGCAGTTCTTC. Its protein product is CAITSGQGVNEQFF.

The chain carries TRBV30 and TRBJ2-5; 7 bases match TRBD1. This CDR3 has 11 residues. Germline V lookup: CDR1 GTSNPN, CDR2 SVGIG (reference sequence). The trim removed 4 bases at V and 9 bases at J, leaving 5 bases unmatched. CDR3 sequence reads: CAWTTQGAQYF. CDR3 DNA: TGTGCCTGGACTACCCAGGGGGCCCAGTACTTC.

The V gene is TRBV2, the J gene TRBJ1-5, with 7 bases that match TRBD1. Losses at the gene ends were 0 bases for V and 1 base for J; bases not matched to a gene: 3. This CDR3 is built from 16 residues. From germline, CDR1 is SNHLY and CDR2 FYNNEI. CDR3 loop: CASSEARQGSNQPQHF. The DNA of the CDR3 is TGTGCCAGCAGTGAAGCGCGACAGGGAAGCAATCAGCCCCAGCATTTT.

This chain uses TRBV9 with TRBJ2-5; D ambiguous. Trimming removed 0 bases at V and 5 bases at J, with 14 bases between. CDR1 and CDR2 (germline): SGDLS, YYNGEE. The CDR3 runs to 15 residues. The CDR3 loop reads CASSVATAFGETQYF. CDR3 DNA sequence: TGTGCCAGCAGCGTAGCTACAGCGTTCGGGGAGACCCAGTACTTC.

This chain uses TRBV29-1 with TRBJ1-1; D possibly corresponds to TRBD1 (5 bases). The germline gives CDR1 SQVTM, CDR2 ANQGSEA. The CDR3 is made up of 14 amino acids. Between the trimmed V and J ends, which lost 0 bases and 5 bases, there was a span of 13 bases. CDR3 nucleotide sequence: TGCAGCGTTGAAGATGAGGCAGGGTGGACTGAAGCTTTCTTT. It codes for CSVEDEAGWTEAFF.

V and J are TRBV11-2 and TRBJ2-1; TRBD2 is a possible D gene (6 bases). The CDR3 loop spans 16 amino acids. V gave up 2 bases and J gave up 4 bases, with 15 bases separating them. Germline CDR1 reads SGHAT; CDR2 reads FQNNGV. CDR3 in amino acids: CASSLWGLSGYNEQFF. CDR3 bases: TGTGCCAGCAGCTTATGGGGACTTTCAGGGTACAATGAGCAGTTCTTC.

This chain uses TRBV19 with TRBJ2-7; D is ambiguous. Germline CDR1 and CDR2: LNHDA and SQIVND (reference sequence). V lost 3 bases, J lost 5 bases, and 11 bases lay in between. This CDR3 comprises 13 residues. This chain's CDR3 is CASSMGGPNEQYF. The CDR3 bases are TGTGCCAGTAGTATGGGTGGGCCTAACGAGCAGTACTTC.

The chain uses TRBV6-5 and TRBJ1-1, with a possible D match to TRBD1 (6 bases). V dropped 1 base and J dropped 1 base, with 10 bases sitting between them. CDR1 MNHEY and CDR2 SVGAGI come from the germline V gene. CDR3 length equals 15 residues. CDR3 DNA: TGTGCCAGCAGTTACTGGGGGGGGGCGAACACTGAAGCTTTCTTT. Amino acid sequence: CASSYWGGANTEAFF.

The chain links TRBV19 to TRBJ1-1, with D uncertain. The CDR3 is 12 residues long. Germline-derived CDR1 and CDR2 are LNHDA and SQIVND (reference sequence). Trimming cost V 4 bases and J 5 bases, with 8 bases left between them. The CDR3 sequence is CASSSLLTEAFF. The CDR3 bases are TGTGCCAGTAGTAGTTTACTGACTGAAGCTTTCTTT. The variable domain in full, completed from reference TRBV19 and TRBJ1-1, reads DGGITQSPKYLFRKEGQNVTLSCEQNLNHDAMYWYRQDPGQGLRLIYYSQIVNDFQKGDIAEGYSVSREKKESFPLTVTSAQKNPTAFYLCASSSLLTEAFFGQGTRLTVV.

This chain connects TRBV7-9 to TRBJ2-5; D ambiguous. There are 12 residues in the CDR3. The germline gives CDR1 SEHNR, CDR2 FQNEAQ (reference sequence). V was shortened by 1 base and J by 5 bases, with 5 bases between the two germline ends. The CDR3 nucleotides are TGTGCCAGCAGCTTAGTAGGGGAGACCCAGTACTTC. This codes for CASSLVGETQYF.

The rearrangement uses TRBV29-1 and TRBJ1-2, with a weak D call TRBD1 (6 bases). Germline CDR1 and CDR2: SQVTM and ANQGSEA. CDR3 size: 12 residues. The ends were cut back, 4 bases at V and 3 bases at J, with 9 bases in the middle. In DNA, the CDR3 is TGCAGCGTTGGTGGACAGTACTATGGCTACACCTTC. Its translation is CSVGGQYYGYTF. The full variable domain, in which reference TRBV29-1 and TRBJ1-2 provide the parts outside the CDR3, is SAVISQKPSRDICQRGTSLTIQCQVDSQVTMMFWYRQQPGQSLTLIATANQGSEATYESGFVIDKFPISRPNLTFSTLTVSNMSPEDSSIYLCSVGGQYYGYTFGSGTRLTVV.

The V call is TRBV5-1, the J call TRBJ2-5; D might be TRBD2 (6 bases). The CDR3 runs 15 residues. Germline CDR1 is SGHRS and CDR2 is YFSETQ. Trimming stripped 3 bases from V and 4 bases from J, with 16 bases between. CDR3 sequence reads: CASSSEGLGRETQYF. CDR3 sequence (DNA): TGCGCCAGCAGCTCGGAGGGTCTGGGTAGAGAGACCCAGTACTTC.

CDR3 region: CASSPRDYYNEQFF. The DNA of the CDR3 is TGCGCCAGCAGCCCCCGGGACTATTACAATGAGCAGTTCTTC. This chain links TRBV5-1 with TRBJ2-1, with 7 bases identical to TRBD2. The CDR3 runs to 14 residues. The V segment lost 4 bases and the J segment 4 bases; nucleotides outside the gene matches: 5. The germline gives CDR1 SGHRS, CDR2 YFSETQ.